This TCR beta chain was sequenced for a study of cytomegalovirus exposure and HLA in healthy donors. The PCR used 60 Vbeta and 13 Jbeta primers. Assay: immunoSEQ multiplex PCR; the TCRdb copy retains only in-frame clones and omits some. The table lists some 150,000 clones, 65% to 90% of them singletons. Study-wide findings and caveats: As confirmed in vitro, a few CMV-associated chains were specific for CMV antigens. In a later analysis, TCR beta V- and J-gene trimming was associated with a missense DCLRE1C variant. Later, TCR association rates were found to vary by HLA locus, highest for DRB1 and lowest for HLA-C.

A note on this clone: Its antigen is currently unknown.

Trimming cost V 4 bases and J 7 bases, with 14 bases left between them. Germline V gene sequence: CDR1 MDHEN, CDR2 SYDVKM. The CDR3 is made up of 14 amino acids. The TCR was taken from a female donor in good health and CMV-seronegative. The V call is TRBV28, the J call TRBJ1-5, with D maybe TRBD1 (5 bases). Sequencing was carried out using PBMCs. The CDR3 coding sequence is TGTGCCAGCAGTTCCATGGCAGGGTTCCAGCCCCAGCATTTT. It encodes CASSSMAGFQPQHF.